What follows are 11 T cell receptor beta chains derived from one specimen sequenced in a study of T cells in Graves' hyperthyroidism and ophthalmopathy. The source material, RNA transcripts, was used to amplify TCR beta CDR3 regions. The primer set for the first-round RT-PCR of the TCR CDR3 was HTBI. Via MiXCR, TCRdb re-called the multiplex PCR reads, giving one row per CDR3 protein. The sample has 300,000 to 500,000 distinct CDR3 sequences, around 15% seen once. The sample consisted of blood. The receptors shown here come from a man aged 45 to 65 with Graves' ophthalmopathy.

This clonotype was counted at least ten times. V gene TRBV27 combines with J gene TRBJ1-2; 7 nucleotides match TRBD1. This CDR3 region has 19 residues. The J segment lost 4 bases and the V segment lost 3 bases, leaving 20 bases of the junction unmatched. Germline loops: CDR1 MNHEY, CDR2 SMNVEV (reference sequence). The CDR3 DNA reads as TGTGCCAGCAGTTTCTCTGGACAGGTTGGGGGGGGAGGGATCTATGGCTACACCTTC. Translation: CASSFSGQVGGGGIYGYTF.

The J gene is TRBJ2-3, the V gene TRBV28; TRBD1 matches at 10 bases. The CDR3 is 15 residues long. The germline V gene has CDR1 MDHEN and CDR2 SYDVKM. The V and J ends lost 5 bases and 8 bases, in that order; junction bases with no gene match: 10. As DNA, the CDR3 is TGTGCCAGCAGTAGTGGGGGACAGGGGCGCGTTACGCAGTATTTT. As protein: CASSSGGQGRVTQYF. The full variable domain, rest sourced from reference TRBV28 and TRBJ2-3, is DVKVTQSSRYLVKRTGEKVFLECVQDMDHENMFWYRQDPGLGLRLIYFSYDVKMKEKGDIPEGYSVSREKKERFSLILESASTNQTSMYLCASSSGGQGRVTQYFGPGTRLTVL.

There are many counts of this clonotype. The chain is built from TRBV29-1 and TRBJ2-7; 12 nucleotides match TRBD2. Trimming cost V 4 bases and J 6 bases; bases outside gene matches: 7. There are 14 residues in the CDR3. Germline lookup yields CDR1 SQVTM and CDR2 ANQGSEA. The CDR3 is CSVGTSGNIGEQYF. The CDR3 DNA is TGCAGCGTTGGGACTAGCGGGAACATCGGCGAGCAGTACTTC.

There are a few counts of this clonotype. The chain is built from TRBV5-1 and TRBJ1-1, with a possible D match to TRBD1 (6 bases). CDR1 is SGHRS, CDR2 YFSETQ, per germline. V lost 5 bases, J lost 5 bases, and 22 bases lay in between. This CDR3 is 16 amino acids long. CDR3 coding DNA: TGCGCCAGCAGGAGGGAGGGGGGGCCGAGAGGGACTGAAGCTTTCTTT. Its protein product is CASRREGGPRGTEAFF.

This clonotype was observed many times. The rearrangement joins TRBV12-3 or TRBV12-4 to TRBJ2-7; 11 bases align to TRBD1. V lost 7 bases to trimming and J lost 7 bases; unmatched junction nucleotides: 9. The CDR3 is made up of 14 amino acids. The CDR3, as DNA: TGTGCCAGCACTATTGGCGGGACAGGGGGGGAGCAGTACTTC. Translating gives CASTIGGTGGEQYF.

The chain carries TRBV5-1 and TRBJ2-1, with D uncertain. The V end lost 1 base, the J end lost 0 bases, and 8 bases lay between the germline ends. Germline V lookup: CDR1 SGHRS, CDR2 YFSETQ. The CDR3 runs to 15 residues. The DNA of the CDR3 is TGCGCCAGCAGCTTGTTCTGGAGCTCCTACAATGAGCAGTTCTTC. Its protein product is CASSLFWSSYNEQFF.

This clonotype was seen many times. This chain connects TRBV30 to TRBJ1-1; the D is unclear. Between the trimmed V and J ends, which lost 5 bases and 1 base, there was a span of 5 bases. The CDR3 loop spans 11 amino acids. Germline CDR1 reads GTSNPN; CDR2 reads SVGIG (reference sequence). The CDR3 DNA follows: TGTGCCTGGGTGTGGAACACTGAAGCTTTCTTT. Translated: CAWVWNTEAFF.

This clonotype turned up a few times. This chain uses TRBV20-1 with TRBJ1-6; no definite D call. This CDR3 region has 13 residues. With 0 bases removed from V and 9 bases from J, the gap between germline ends came to 9 bases. Germline V gene sequence: CDR1 DFQATT, CDR2 SNEGSKA (reference sequence). Here the CDR3 reads CSARDSVGSPLHF. CDR3 sequence (DNA): TGCAGTGCTAGAGACTCGGTGGGTTCACCCCTCCACTTT.

The chain has TRBV28 and TRBJ1-5; D unclear. V shed 1 base and J shed 13 bases, with 8 bases lying between them. Germline-derived CDR1 and CDR2 are MDHEN and SYDVKM. CDR3 length: 11 amino acids. CDR3 in DNA: TGTGCCAGCAGTTTATATCAGGCACAGCATTTT. Translated, it gives CASSLYQAQHF.

This clonotype occurred many times. The rearrangement uses TRBV2 and TRBJ2-1, with 8 bases lining up with TRBD2. Germline CDR1 SNHLY, CDR2 FYNNEI. J was trimmed by 3 bases and V by 3 bases; bases with no gene match: 7. This CDR3 has 16 amino acids. Here the CDR3 reads CASSDLGGRNYNEQFF. CDR3 nucleotide sequence: TGTGCCAGCAGTGACTTAGGCGGGAGGAACTACAATGAGCAGTTCTTC.

In this sample, this clonotype turned up a few times. The rearrangement links TRBV10-3 to TRBJ2-7, with D perhaps TRBD2 (6 bases). This CDR3 has 16 residues. Trimming cost V 0 bases and J 3 bases, with 15 bases left between them. The germline CDR1 and CDR2 sequences are ENHRY and SYGVKD. The CDR3 nucleotides are TGTGCCATCAGTGAGTCGTTCGGGCAGGACTACTACGAGCAGTACTTC. Encoded protein: CAISESFGQDYYEQYF.